Given below is one T cell receptor beta chain in context. Its target is unknown. This sample was taken from a study of T cells after yellow fever vaccination. Germline V CDR1 and CDR2: MDHEN, SYDVKM. The CDR3 extends over 14 amino acids. V was clipped by 4 bases and J by 2 bases; unmatched bases: 5. Findings and caveats of the study: Shared CD4/CD8 clonotypes were a small share, likely from convergent recombination.

It was through 5'RACE template switching that TCR cDNA was made, with a universal primer site and UMIs added. TCRdb itself ran the 5' RACE reads through MiXCR, one entry per CDR3 protein. The sample carries hundreds of thousands of distinct CDR3 sequences, 10% to 15% recorded once. The chain has TRBV28 and TRBJ2-7; 7 bases fit TRBD2. The receptor's source is a man aged 25 to 40 who received the YFV17D yellow fever vaccine. Material: PBMCs, obtained on the day of the yellow fever booster vaccination. The DNA for the CDR3 is TGTGCCAGCAGTTCCCCACGGGGGGCCTACGAGCAGTACTTC. This codes for CASSSPRGAYEQYF.